These 3 T cell receptor beta chains came from one sample sequenced in a study of response to subunit inactivated influenza vaccine. A single record per CDR3 protein comes from TCRdb applying MiXCR to the RT-PCR reads. The top ten hold about 12% of the sample, which has a few hundred thousand distinct CDR3 sequences, 6.5% to 8% seen once. Source: PBMCs from blood, taken around 2 years after vaccination. Receptors originate from a man between 50 and 69 years old who received an inactivated influenza vaccine.

A few counts support this clonotype. The chain has TRBV25-1 and TRBJ1-2, with TRBD1 matching 7 bases. Per the germline V gene, CDR1 is MGHDK and CDR2 is SYGVNS. V shed 3 bases and J 2 bases; nucleotides not matched to a gene: 3. The CDR3 loop spans 14 amino acids. Here the CDR3 reads CASSDPTGNYGYTF. In nucleotides, the CDR3 is TGTGCCAGCAGTGATCCGACAGGGAACTATGGCTACACCTTC.

The chain recombines TRBV5-1 with TRBJ1-1, with D uncertain. CDR1 SGHRS and CDR2 YFSETQ come from the germline V gene. V was shortened by 5 bases and J by 7 bases, with 15 bases between the two germline ends. The CDR3 is 13 amino acids. CDR3 sequence reads: CASSLTTNVEAFF. The CDR3, as DNA: TGCGCCAGCAGTTTGACCACAAACGTTGAAGCTTTCTTT.

This clonotype was seen ten or more times. The junction does not match germline at one end; this may be a read error. The chain combines TRBV4-2 with TRBJ2-3; no definite D call. Germline V CDR1 and CDR2: LGHNA, YNFKEQ. The CDR3 is 13 residues long. CDR3 DNA sequence: TGTGCCAGCAGTCAAGTAAAGGGAGATACGCAGTATTTT. Protein: CASSQVKGDTQYF.